Shown below are 18 T cell receptor beta chains from a single sample sequenced in a study of regulatory T cells in long-lasting Graves disease. Indicated time point: persistent/refractory GD, antithyroid drugs over 5 years with positive TRAb. PBMC RNA served as the TCR library source. CDR3-region Arm-PCR and iRepertoire HTBI primers produced the TCR beta libraries. A single record per CDR3 protein comes from TCRdb applying MiXCR to the multiplex PCR reads. This table holds approximately 440,000 distinct CDR3 sequences, around 22% found once. Specimen: peripheral blood mononuclear cells (PBMCs), collected when the disease was refractory, from a patient treated with antithyroid drugs. These receptor sequences come from a female donor with Graves disease.

This clonotype was observed many times. The chain joins TRBV12-3 or TRBV12-4 to TRBJ2-7, with 9 bases aligning to TRBD2. The CDR3 is 17 amino acids. V was clipped by 3 bases and J by 0 bases; unmatched bases: 9. CDR3 DNA sequence: TGTGCCAGCAGTTTCCCTACTAGCGGGCCGAGCTCCTACGAGCAGTACTTC. Protein: CASSFPTSGPSSYEQYF.

As regards this clonotype: Just one base apart from a much larger clone, this may be a read error. This rearrangement joins TRBV7-3 to TRBJ2-2; D uncertain. The CDR3 loop spans 18 amino acids. V lost 2 bases and J lost 2, with 18 bases in between. Germline lookup yields CDR1 SGHTA and CDR2 FQGTGA. The CDR3 loop is CASSLGGVGSTNTGELFF. CDR3 bases: TGTGCCAGCAGCTTAGGTGGGGTAGGCAGCACCAACACCGGGGAGCTGTTTTTT. The variable domain in full, completed from reference TRBV7-3 and TRBJ2-2, reads GAGVSQTPSNKVTEKGKYVELRCDPISGHTALYWYRQSLGQGPEFLIYFQGTGAADDSGLPNDRFFAVRPEGSVSTLKIQRTERGDSAVYLCASSLGGVGSTNTGELFFGEGSRLTVL.

In its sample, this clonotype was seen a few times. CDR3 coding DNA: TGTGCCTGGAGTATCAGGGCCCATCAGCCCCAGCATTTT. It translates to CAWSIRAHQPQHF. The chain couples TRBV30 to TRBJ1-5, with D perhaps matching TRBD1 (5 bases). In germline, CDR1 is GTSNPN, CDR2 SVGIG (reference sequence). The CDR3 spans 13 residues. Trimming took 2 bases from V and 5 from J, leaving 10 bases between them.

This clonotype occurred once. A much larger clonotype is one base distant, so this may be a read error. The CDR3 does not close with the conserved phenylalanine or tryptophan, likely indicating a read error. This chain connects TRBV9 to TRBJ1-5; D not resolved. In germline, CDR1 is SGDLS, CDR2 YYNGEE. The CDR3 covers 15 residues. Trimming stripped 3 bases from V and 0 bases from J, with 10 bases between. The CDR3: CASSADPYSNQPQHL. The CDR3 DNA reads TGTGCCAGCAGCGCCGACCCTTATAGCAATCAGCCCCAGCATCTT.

In this sample, this clonotype turned up many times. V is TRBV5-1 and J is TRBJ1-2; D perhaps matches TRBD1 (5 bases). Trimming pared 4 bases from V and 4 bases from J, leaving 14 bases between. Germline V gene lookup returns CDR1 SGHRS and CDR2 YFSETQ. CDR3 length: 14 residues. In nucleotides, the CDR3 is TGCGCCAGCAGCCCGGCACAGGAAATCTATGGCTACACCTTC. As protein: CASSPAQEIYGYTF.

This clonotype was counted a few times. Its ends do not fully match the called genes, so a read error is possible. The chain is built from TRBV28 and TRBJ2-6; 9 bases agree with TRBD2. The CDR3 totals 18 residues. Germline CDR1 and CDR2: MDHEN and SYDVKM. In DNA form, the CDR3 reads TGTGCCAGCAGTCCTATTCTAGCGGGACTCTCTGGGGCCAGCGTCCTGACTTTC. Its protein product is CASSPILAGLSGASVLTF.

This clonotype was seen repeatedly, ten times or more. The J gene is TRBJ2-7, the V gene TRBV2; D gene unclear. Per germline, CDR1 SNHLY and CDR2 FYNNEI. The CDR3 spans 13 residues. V gave up 1 base and J gave up 0 bases, with 4 bases separating them. Here the CDR3 DNA reads TGTGCCAGCAGTGAAGATAGCTCCTACGAGCAGTACTTC. Its translation is CASSEDSSYEQYF.

This clonotype was found once. A read error may be the cause here, since a much bigger clone is one base away. The gene calls are TRBV11-2 and TRBJ1-1; D is undetermined. Germline V gene lookup returns CDR1 SGHAT and CDR2 FQNNGV. V lost 5 bases, J lost 4 bases, and 17 bases lay in between. This CDR3 contains 15 residues. In nucleotides, the CDR3 is TGTGCCAGCAGCCGCCGGGTCGGAGGGAGCACTGAAGCTTTCTTT. As protein: CASSRRVGGSTEAFF. The variable domain in full, with the rest retrieved from reference TRBV11-2 and TRBJ1-1, is EAGVAQSPRYKIIEKRQSVAFWCNPISGHATLYWYQQILGQGPKLLIQFQNNGVVDDSQLPKDRFSAERLKGVDSTLKIQPAKLEDSAVYLCASSRRVGGSTEAFFGQGTRLTVV.

The V call is TRBV7-3, the J call TRBJ2-2; 11 positions match TRBD2. V gave up 5 bases and J gave up 5 bases; unmatched junction bases: 7. Per germline, CDR1 SGHTA and CDR2 FQGTGA. This CDR3 spans 16 amino acids. The CDR3 DNA reads as TGTGCCAGCAGCAGTAGCGGGAGGGCCGGAACCGGGGAGCTGTTTTTT. This sequence encodes CASSSSGRAGTGELFF.

This clonotype showed up just a few times. The chain is built from TRBV12-3 or TRBV12-4 and TRBJ1-5, with D unclear. The CDR3 covers 14 residues. Trimming cost V 4 bases and J 4 bases, with 11 bases left between them. CDR3 amino acids: CASSSAYRNQPQHF. The CDR3 nucleotides read TGTGCCAGCAGTTCCGCATACCGGAATCAGCCCCAGCATTTT.

The table lists this clonotype with a few counts. CDR3 region: CASSEGDRLKVKRYF. CDR3 DNA: TGTGCCAGCAGTGAAGGGGACAGGCTTAAGGTAAAACGGTACTTC. The chain carries TRBV2 and TRBJ2-7; 8 nucleotides line up with TRBD1. Germline values: CDR1 SNHLY, CDR2 FYNNEI. The V gene end was trimmed by 1 base and the J gene end by 12 bases; junction bases not matched to a gene: 14. CDR3 length: 15 amino acids.

This clonotype was seen repeatedly, ten times or more. The chain combines TRBV7-2 with TRBJ1-1, with TRBD1 matching 7 bases. This CDR3 is 13 amino acids long. The ends lost 5 bases at V and 2 bases at J; junction bases unmatched: 2. Germline V CDR1 and CDR2: SGHTA, FQGNSA. The CDR3 DNA reads as TGTGCCAGCAGCGGGACAGAAAACACTGAAGCTTTCTTT. This encodes CASSGTENTEAFF.

The chain couples TRBV6-9 to TRBJ2-1, with 13 bases fitting TRBD2. CDR3 length: 17 residues. Germline V gene data show CDR1 as MNHGY and CDR2 as SVAAGI. The junction had 6 bases not matched to a gene; V was cut back by 3 bases and J by 4 bases. CDR3 protein: CASSYPGLAGVYNEQFF. The CDR3 DNA sequence: TGTGCCAGCAGTTACCCAGGACTAGCGGGAGTATACAATGAGCAGTTCTTC.

This clonotype has a handful of counts. V gene TRBV5-1 combines with J gene TRBJ2-7, with 12 bases identical to TRBD1. Per the germline V gene, CDR1 is SGHRS and CDR2 is YFSETQ. V shed 5 bases and J 3 bases; nucleotides not matched to a gene: 6. The CDR3 runs to 15 residues. In nucleotides, the CDR3 is TGCGCCAGCAGGGGGACAGGGGGCGTCAACTACGAGCAGTACTTC. Translation gives CASRGTGGVNYEQYF.

This clonotype was detected ten times or more. The V and J genes are TRBV20-1 and TRBJ2-5, with D maybe TRBD2 (5 bases). This CDR3 has 15 residues. Germline lookup yields CDR1 DFQATT and CDR2 SNEGSKA (reference sequence). V lost 5 bases and J 2 bases, leaving 18 bases between the germline ends. The CDR3 DNA sequence: TGCAGTGCTCTCTCGGTGAGGACTCCGCAAGAGACCCAGTACTTC. Its translation: CSALSVRTPQETQYF.

The chain is built from TRBV7-2 and TRBJ2-7; 9 bases fit TRBD2. The CDR3 consists of 14 residues. Losses at the gene ends were 6 bases for V and 4 bases for J; bases not matched to a gene: 7. Looked up from germline, CDR1 is SGHTA and CDR2 is FQGNSA. CDR3 sequence reads: CASSLGLAFYEQYF. The CDR3 DNA follows: TGTGCCAGCAGTCTGGGACTAGCTTTTTACGAGCAGTACTTC.

The genes are TRBV6-1 and TRBJ2-7, with D perhaps matching TRBD2 (6 bases). The CDR3 is made up of 14 amino acids. From germline, CDR1 is MNHNS and CDR2 SASEGT. The ends were cut back, 8 bases at V and 1 base at J, with 15 bases in the middle. The CDR3 DNA reads as TGTGCCAGCCGGACGGAGGGCCATTCCTACGAGCAGTACTTC. Protein: CASRTEGHSYEQYF.

This clonotype came up a few times. The chain employs TRBV7-9 and TRBJ1-2, with a possible D match to TRBD1 (5 bases). V was clipped by 6 bases and J by 6 bases, with 14 bases between them. The germline CDR1 and CDR2 sequences are SEHNR and FQNEAQ (reference sequence). The CDR3 consists of 13 residues. CDR3 sequence reads: CASRSAGSNGYTF. The CDR3 DNA reads TGTGCCAGCAGATCGGCAGGGTCCAATGGCTACACCTTC.